The 27 T cell receptor beta chains reported below all come from one sample, sequenced in a study of blood T cell repertoires in COVID-19. Data came from immunoSEQ multiplex PCR; TCRdb stores just in-frame clones and leaves some out. The sample includes some 150,000 clones, 85% of them seen just once. The sequenced sample was PBMCs or T cells enriched from blood (not recorded which). These receptors were collected from a woman aged 40 to 50 who had recovered from COVID-19.

The gene calls are TRBV6-6 and TRBJ1-5; D gene ambiguous. Germline CDR1 MNHNY, CDR2 SVGAGI (reference sequence). The CDR3 is 14 residues long. Trimming took 1 base from V and 6 from J, leaving 10 bases between them. The CDR3 sequence: CASSYYVGSQPQHF. CDR3 coding DNA: TGTGCCAGCAGTTACTACGTAGGGAGTCAGCCCCAGCATTTT.

The rearrangement uses TRBV4-1 and TRBJ2-2, with D perhaps TRBD1 (5 bases). V was cut by 4 bases and J by 3 bases, with 18 bases left in between. The CDR3 is 17 residues long. Germline values: CDR1 MGHRA, CDR2 YSYEKL. The CDR3 DNA follows: TGCGCCAGCAGCCTACGCGGACACAGGCTAGACACCGGGGAGCTGTTTTTT. Protein sequence: CASSLRGHRLDTGELFF.

The rearrangement joins TRBV2 to TRBJ2-3; D is undetermined. Looked up from germline, CDR1 is SNHLY and CDR2 is FYNNEI. CDR3 size: 12 residues. Trimming shortened V by 8 bases and J by 3 bases, and 9 bases separated the two germline ends. The CDR3 coding sequence is TGTGCCAGCGGCCTAGTGACAGATACGCAGTATTTT. This codes for CASGLVTDTQYF.

This chain uses TRBV19 with TRBJ1-4, with TRBD1 matching 8 bases. Germline V gives CDR1 LNHDA, CDR2 SQIVND (reference sequence). The CDR3 consists of 14 residues. Germline trimming cut 5 bases from V and 8 bases from J; bases unmatched to any gene: 7. The CDR3: CASSPTGALEKLFF. The CDR3, as DNA: TGTGCCAGTAGTCCGACAGGGGCACTGGAAAAACTGTTTTTT.

This chain joins TRBV29-1 and TRBJ1-2; TRBD1 matches at 11 bases. This CDR3 is built from 16 residues. Germline trimming cut 6 bases from V and 6 bases from J; bases unmatched to any gene: 15. Germline V gene data show CDR1 as SQVTM and CDR2 as ANQGSEA. DNA for the CDR3: TGCAGCGTGGGACTACTGGGACAGGGGGTTCGGAATGGCTACACCTTC. This translates into CSVGLLGQGVRNGYTF.

The rearrangement joins TRBV2 to TRBJ1-1; D might be TRBD1 (6 bases). This CDR3 spans 14 amino acids. V lost 5 bases and J lost 2, with 12 bases in between. In germline, CDR1 is SNHLY, CDR2 FYNNEI. The CDR3, as DNA: TGTGCCAGCAGTAGGACAGTGGCTAACACTGAAGCTTTCTTT. As protein: CASSRTVANTEAFF. Complete variable domain (other parts from reference TRBV2 and TRBJ1-1): EPEVTQTPSHQVTQMGQEVILRCVPISNHLYFYWYRQILGQKVEFLVSFYNNEISEKSEIFDDQFSVERPDGSNFTLKIRSTKLEDSAMYFCASSRTVANTEAFFGQGTRLTVV.

The chain uses TRBV29-1 and TRBJ2-7, with a weak D call TRBD1 (6 bases). The CDR3 extends over 11 amino acids. Per germline, CDR1 SQVTM and CDR2 ANQGSEA. V shed 1 base and J shed 9 bases, with 10 bases lying between them. The DNA of the CDR3 is TGCAGCGTTGAAGTCAGGGGCTGGCAGTACTTC. Translated: CSVEVRGWQYF.

The V call is TRBV5-1, the J call TRBJ2-7, with 9 bases fitting TRBD2. The CDR3 is made up of 16 amino acids. Germline V gene lookup returns CDR1 SGHRS and CDR2 YFSETQ. J was trimmed by 3 bases and V by 3 bases; bases with no gene match: 10. CDR3 sequence reads: CASSWGRLAGSYEQYF. CDR3 sequence (DNA): TGCGCCAGCAGCTGGGGGAGGCTAGCGGGAAGCTACGAGCAGTACTTC.

The chain combines TRBV4-1 with TRBJ2-5; 14 positions agree with TRBD2. The CDR3 totals 19 residues. Trimming at V came to 2 bases and at J to 1 base, leaving 9 bases not matched to a gene. Germline CDR1 MGHRA, CDR2 YSYEKL. The CDR3 here is CASSQPLGTSGGLQETQYF. CDR3 coding DNA: TGCGCCAGCAGCCAACCCCTAGGGACTAGCGGGGGACTCCAAGAGACCCAGTACTTC.

V gene TRBV13 combines with J gene TRBJ1-1, with TRBD1 matching over 10 bases. Germline values: CDR1 PRHDT, CDR2 FYEKMQ (reference sequence). The CDR3 has 19 residues. Germline trimming cut 5 bases from V and 3 bases from J; bases unmatched to any gene: 18. This CDR3 reads CASSPRIRRDRGDDTEAFF. CDR3 in DNA: TGTGCCAGCAGCCCTCGAATCCGGCGGGACAGGGGAGATGACACTGAAGCTTTCTTT.

Only one count was recorded for this clone. V and J are TRBV10-3 and TRBJ2-3, with TRBD1 matching 8 bases. Trimming at V came to 6 bases and at J to 3 bases, leaving 8 bases not matched to a gene. CDR1 is ENHRY, CDR2 SYGVKD, per germline. The CDR3 spans 15 residues. CDR3 residues: CAIRRPGQATDTQYF. In nucleotides, the CDR3 is TGTGCCATCAGGAGACCGGGACAGGCGACAGATACGCAGTATTTT.

The genes are TRBV5-1 and TRBJ2-7; 10 positions agree with TRBD1. This CDR3 has 15 residues. Germline CDR1 SGHRS, CDR2 YFSETQ. V dropped 3 bases and J dropped 5; count of bases not matched to a gene: 8. CDR3 sequence reads: CASSWLGTGENEQYF. The CDR3 DNA sequence: TGCGCCAGCAGCTGGCTCGGGACAGGGGAAAACGAGCAGTACTTC.

This clone counts as medium-sized (0.01 to 0.1%). Within the sample, other DNA sequences also encode this same CDR3. V and J are TRBV5-1 and TRBJ1-1; TRBD1 aligns across 8 bases. This CDR3 is 14 amino acids long. Germline V gene lookup returns CDR1 SGHRS and CDR2 YFSETQ. V trimming: 0 bases; J trimming: 5 bases; junction bases outside the gene matches: 3. CDR3 residues: CASSLGTGNTEAFF. The CDR3 region has the DNA TGCGCCAGCAGCTTGGGGACAGGGAATACTGAAGCTTTCTTT. Complete variable domain (other parts from reference TRBV5-1 and TRBJ1-1): KAGVTQTPRYLIKTRGQQVTLSCSPISGHRSVSWYQQTPGQGLQFLFEYFSETQRNKGNFPGRFSGRQFSNSRSEMNVSTLELGDSALYLCASSLGTGNTEAFFGQGTRLTVV.

The genes are TRBV7-8 and TRBJ1-4; D uncertain. Trimming removed 5 bases from V and 0 bases from J, with 7 bases in between. The CDR3 length is 14 residues. Looked up from germline, CDR1 is SGHVS and CDR2 is FQNEAQ. CDR3 loop: CASSPRSTNEKLFF. The CDR3 DNA reads TGTGCCAGCAGCCCCAGGTCAACTAATGAAAAACTGTTTTTT.

The rearrangement links TRBV6-5 to TRBJ2-1; TRBD1 matches at 11 bases. CDR1 is MNHEY, CDR2 SVGAGI, per germline. The junction had 4 bases not matched to a gene; V was cut back by 7 bases and J by 5 bases. There are 14 residues in the CDR3. The CDR3 DNA follows: TGTGCCAGCAACTGGGGACAGGGGGACAATGAGCAGTTCTTC. This gives the protein CASNWGQGDNEQFF.

This rearrangement joins TRBV5-1 to TRBJ2-1; TRBD1 is a possible D gene (5 bases). The CDR3 sequence is 17 residues long. V gave up 0 bases and J gave up 6 bases, with 19 bases separating them. Germline CDR1 and CDR2: SGHRS and YFSETQ. The CDR3 DNA is TGCGCCAGCAGCTTGGAGCCAGGGATTTTGGTCGGCAATGAGCAGTTCTTC. It translates to CASSLEPGILVGNEQFF.

The chain is built from TRBV18 and TRBJ1-5; tentatively, D is TRBD1 (5 bases). Germline loops: CDR1 KGHSH, CDR2 LQKENI. CDR3 length: 14 residues. Trimming cost V 4 bases and J 3 bases, with 10 bases left between them. The CDR3 here is CASSLSRVNQPQHF. CDR3 nucleotide sequence: TGTGCCAGCTCACTTTCCAGGGTCAATCAGCCCCAGCATTTT.

The genes are TRBV5-4 and TRBJ2-7, with a tentative D call TRBD1 (5 bases). Germline CDR1 is SGHNT and CDR2 is YYREEE (reference sequence). This CDR3 comprises 14 residues. V lost 0 bases, J lost 2 bases, and 9 bases lay in between. For the CDR3, the DNA is TGTGCCAGCAGCTTGGAGCAGGGAACCTACGAGCAGTACTTC. This codes for CASSLEQGTYEQYF. Full variable domain (outside the CDR3, taken from reference TRBV5-4 and TRBJ2-7): ETGVTQSPTHLIKTRGQQVTLRCSSQSGHNTVSWYQQALGQGPQFIFQYYREEENGRGNFPPRFSGLQFPNYSSELNVNALELDDSALYLCASSLEQGTYEQYFGPGTRLTVT.

This clone is a singleton in its sample. The rearrangement joins TRBV9 to TRBJ1-2; a possible D gene is TRBD1 (5 bases). The germline V and J ends were trimmed by 6 bases and 0 bases, with 18 bases remaining between them. Germline assignment: CDR1 SGDLS and CDR2 YYNGEE. CDR3 size: 16 residues. In DNA, the CDR3 is TGTGCCAGCACCCCAGGGTACACCCAAGCTAACTATGGCTACACCTTC. Translation: CASTPGYTQANYGYTF.

This clone was seen repeatedly, ten times or more. This chain uses TRBV2 with TRBJ1-1; possibly TRBD1 for D (5 bases). Trimming stripped 8 bases from V and 5 bases from J, with 18 bases between. The CDR3 sequence is 14 residues long. Germline V lookup: CDR1 SNHLY, CDR2 FYNNEI. The DNA for the CDR3 is TGTGCCAGCGGTTTACAAGGGAGGGGTACTGAAGCTTTCTTT. Its translation is CASGLQGRGTEAFF.

This chain links TRBV2 with TRBJ1-1, with a tentative D call TRBD1 (5 bases). CDR3 size: 14 residues. Germline CDR1 reads SNHLY; CDR2 reads FYNNEI. Trimming removed 8 bases at V and 5 bases at J, with 18 bases between. CDR3: CASFLERGRTEAFF. In DNA form, the CDR3 reads TGTGCCAGCTTTCTCGAAAGGGGAAGGACTGAAGCTTTCTTT.

In DNA form, the CDR3 reads TGTGCCCACCAAGGGGGGGCCAGTTACGAGCAGTACTTC. Protein sequence: CAHQGGASYEQYF. The gene calls are TRBV6-5 and TRBJ2-7; a weak D match, TRBD2 (7 bases). V was clipped by 11 bases and J by 4 bases, with 18 bases between them. CDR1 is MNHEY and CDR2 is SVGAGI in the germline V gene. CDR3 length: 13 amino acids.

This clone came up once. This chain connects TRBV7-8 to TRBJ1-1; 9 bases match TRBD1. The CDR3 runs 16 residues. CDR1 and CDR2 from the germline V gene are SGHVS and FQNEAQ. J gave up 0 bases and V 3 bases, and 5 bases lay outside the gene matches. The CDR3 bases are TGTGCCAGCAGCTTGGGACAGGGAAATGTGAACACTGAAGCTTTCTTT. Its translation is CASSLGQGNVNTEAFF.

The V gene is TRBV6-5, the J gene TRBJ2-3, with D perhaps TRBD1 (5 bases). The CDR3 is made up of 16 amino acids. Germline V gene data show CDR1 as MNHEY and CDR2 as SVGAGI. V was shortened by 0 bases and J by 2 bases, with 12 bases between the two germline ends. The CDR3 sequence: CASSYSFRVHTDTQYF. For the CDR3, the DNA is TGTGCCAGCAGTTACTCGTTCAGGGTGCACACAGATACGCAGTATTTT.

The V call is TRBV2, the J call TRBJ1-1; 7 bases align to TRBD1. The germline V gene has CDR1 SNHLY and CDR2 FYNNEI. With V trimmed by 6 bases and J by 1 base, 2 bases remained unmatched. The CDR3 is made up of 13 amino acids. The CDR3 reads CASRGTENTEAFF. The CDR3 region has the DNA TGTGCCAGCAGAGGGACAGAGAACACTGAAGCTTTCTTT.

The rearrangement uses TRBV7-6 and TRBJ2-7; 8 nucleotides match TRBD1. Germline assignment: CDR1 SGHVS and CDR2 FNYEAQ. Trimming took 4 bases from V and 4 from J; bases not matched to a gene: 3. The CDR3 totals 13 residues. CDR3 sequence reads: CASSSTGGYEQYF. The CDR3 bases are TGTGCCAGCAGCTCTACAGGGGGATACGAGCAGTACTTC.

The rearrangement joins TRBV2 to TRBJ1-5; D is uncertain. Germline CDR1 SNHLY, CDR2 FYNNEI. The CDR3 extends over 16 amino acids. V lost 4 bases to trimming and J lost 2 bases, with 15 bases between them. The CDR3 spells CASSGGPGSGNQPQHF. CDR3 nucleotide sequence: TGTGCCAGCAGTGGGGGTCCGGGGAGTGGCAATCAGCCCCAGCATTTT.